This T cell receptor (beta chain) was observed in a study of blood T cell repertoires in COVID-19. The overall study: Specimens from acute and convalescent COVID-19 originated in the United States, Italy and Spain.

The assay was immunoSEQ multiplex PCR, and TCRdb's table has in-frame clones only and misses some. Altogether 150,000 to 200,000 clones are present, 70% to 90% being singletons, with the ten largest covering over 9.5%. This CDR3 is 15 amino acids long. Germline CDR1 is LNHDA and CDR2 is SQIVND (reference sequence). V was pared by 5 bases and J by 0 bases, with 7 bases of the junction left unmatched. Material for sequencing was peripheral blood. This sequence was found in a human donor with active or convalescent COVID-19. The donor label of this sample is uncertain. The J gene is TRBJ2-7, the V gene TRBV19; 7 bases are a match to TRBD2. CDR3 coding DNA: TGTGCCAGTAGTTTTATAGCGGGTTCCTCCTACGAGCAGTACTTC. It codes for CASSFIAGSSYEQYF.